The rows below give T cell receptor beta chains drawn from one sample of a study of cytomegalovirus exposure and HLA in healthy donors. TCRdb's table, derived via immunoSEQ multiplex PCR, lists solely in-frame clones and lacks some. The data hold around 140,000 clones, with 60% to 80% observed a single time. The sample was PBMCs. These receptors were obtained from a woman between 55 and 75 years old in good health and CMV-seronegative. Each CDR3 is given without its conserved first and last residue.

TRBJ1-1 | TRBV11-3 | ASRPDRGLWTEAF
TRBJ2-7 | TRBV28 | ASSGGSHTYEQY
TRBJ2-5 | TRBV18 | ASSPGASRETQY
TRBJ2-1 | TRBV19 | ASSSGNNEQF
TRBJ1-5 | TRBV5-1 | ASSLTGNNQPQH
TRBJ1-2 | TRBV27 | ASSLSGGGKGYT
TRBJ2-7 | TRBV5-1 | ASTRGQGPSYEQY
TRBJ1-2 | TRBV28 | ASSLRGYGYT
TRBJ2-3 | TRBV2 | ASSAGDRGLTSWEPPDTQY
TRBJ1-1 | TRBV2 | ASSSSREEDTEAF
TRBJ2-1 | TRBV5-1 | ASSLGLATYNEQF
TRBJ2-2 | TRBV7-6 | ASSEIQGAHGELF
TRBJ2-3 | TRBV30 | AWRPRTSGSGDTQY
TRBJ2-1 | TRBV11-2 | ASSLVFSFEQF
TRBJ1-1 | TRBV6-6 | ASENSPVEGIPSAF
TRBJ2-7 | TRBV30 | AWKGQGMTYEQY
TRBJ2-3 | TRBV7-6 | ASSSLGSGRTDTQY
TRBJ1-2 | TRBV6-1 | ASSEGWTADYGYT
TRBJ1-5 | TRBV6-5 | ASSLDSHSNQPQH
TRBJ1-1 | TRBV28 | ASIPGGENTEAF
TRBJ1-1 | TRBV9 | ASSVGQATEAF
TRBJ2-3 | TRBV6-1 | ASIAGTTDTQY
TRBJ1-1 | TRBV27 | ASRRDRANTEAF
TRBJ2-1 | TRBV7-3 | ASSLGGLVNNEQF